These 31 T cell receptor beta chains came from one sample sequenced in a study of OX40 agonist ivuxolimab in advanced cancers. Libraries were built with the immunoSEQ multiplex PCR assay. The clones in this table, taken by TCRdb from immuneACCESS, are in-frame only. Not every clone is retained; where verified, under half of the shortfall comes from an unresolved V gene, and the cause of the rest is unknown. This sample has about 46,000 clones in its table, and 88% of those were observed once. About 56% of the sample lies in the top ten. Specimen: CD4+ or CD8+ T cells sorted from blood, collected in a trial of the OX40 agonist ivuxolimab. These receptors were taken from an adult with an advanced solid tumor such as melanoma, head and neck, liver or kidney cancer.

This chain connects TRBV11-1 to TRBJ2-7; D may be TRBD1 (6 bases). The CDR3 totals 11 residues. Trimming took 8 bases from V and 4 from J, leaving 9 bases between them. Germline CDR1 reads SGHAT; CDR2 reads FQDESV (reference sequence). The CDR3 reads CASEGVYEQYF. The CDR3 DNA reads as TGTGCCAGCGAGGGGGTATACGAGCAGTACTTC.

The chain couples TRBV4-3 to TRBJ2-2; the D is unclear. Trimming removed 3 bases at V and 5 bases at J, with 10 bases between. CDR3 size: 14 residues. CDR1 and CDR2 (germline): LGHNA, YSLEER. The CDR3 DNA sequence: TGCGCCAGCAGCCACTCGGGTGGAACCGGGGAGCTGTTTTTT. Residues: CASSHSGGTGELFF.

J is TRBJ2-3 and V is TRBV7-2; D uncertain. Germline CDR1 reads SGHTA; CDR2 reads FQGNSA. The V gene lost 5 bases and the J gene lost 3 bases, with 6 bases spanning the gap. The CDR3 is 12 residues long. CDR3 sequence: CASSPHTDTQYF. In nucleotides, the CDR3 is TGTGCCAGCAGCCCCCATACAGATACGCAGTATTTT.

The chain links TRBV5-1 to TRBJ1-1; 7 bases agree with TRBD1. V shed 2 bases, J shed 5 bases, and the junction held 6 bases outside the gene matches. The CDR3 totals 14 residues. Germline lookup yields CDR1 SGHRS and CDR2 YFSETQ. This chain's CDR3 is CASSFEGAGTEAFF. The CDR3 DNA follows: TGCGCCAGCAGCTTTGAGGGGGCGGGTACTGAAGCTTTCTTT.

The chain is built from TRBV11-2 and TRBJ1-3; D call uncertain. Germline V CDR1 and CDR2: SGHAT, FQNNGV. The CDR3 length is 15 residues. Between the trimmed V and J ends, which lost 7 bases and 2 bases, there was a span of 15 bases. For the CDR3, the DNA is TGTGCCAGCATCCTTAGTAGGGAGGCTGGAAACACCATATATTTT. Encoded protein: CASILSREAGNTIYF.

This chain links TRBV4-1 with TRBJ2-1, with 9 bases that match TRBD2. Germline trimming cut 4 bases from V and 7 bases from J; bases unmatched to any gene: 11. The germline V gene encodes CDR1 MGHRA and CDR2 YSYEKL. There are 16 residues in the CDR3. CDR3 protein: CASSPFGGRAGNEQFF. The CDR3 DNA follows: TGCGCCAGCAGCCCCTTTGGCGGGAGGGCCGGGAATGAGCAGTTCTTC.

The chain couples TRBV5-6 to TRBJ1-2; D call uncertain. This CDR3 spans 14 amino acids. Germline V gives CDR1 SGHDT, CDR2 YYEEEE. The V end was cut by 5 bases, the J end by 6 bases, with 17 bases between. CDR3 amino acids: CASSSYPGYNGYTF. The CDR3 DNA reads as TGTGCCAGCAGTTCCTATCCGGGTTATAATGGCTACACCTTC.

The chain joins TRBV19 to TRBJ1-5; D gene unclear. The CDR3 contains 14 residues. Trimming removed 2 bases from V and 4 bases from J, with 9 bases in between. The V gene's germline CDR1 is LNHDA and CDR2 SQIVND (reference sequence). The CDR3 loop is CASSIWGGNQPQHF. CDR3 nucleotides: TGTGCCAGTAGTATATGGGGAGGGAATCAGCCCCAGCATTTT.

The chain is built from TRBV4-3 and TRBJ2-1, with unresolved D. CDR1 and CDR2 (germline): LGHNA, YSLEER. The CDR3 contains 15 residues. The V and J ends lost 4 bases and 4 bases respectively, with 14 bases between them. The CDR3 protein is CASSRRREWYNEQFF. DNA of the CDR3: TGCGCCAGCAGCCGCCGAAGGGAATGGTACAATGAGCAGTTCTTC.

This clone was observed once. This rearrangement joins TRBV13 to TRBJ2-7, with TRBD1 matching 7 bases. From germline, CDR1 is PRHDT and CDR2 FYEKMQ (reference sequence). This CDR3 contains 14 residues. V lost 5 bases, J lost 13 bases, and 17 bases stayed unmatched. The CDR3 nucleotides are TGTGCCAGCAGCCAGGACAGGAATTCGGGACAAGGCTACTTC. Its translation is CASSQDRNSGQGYF.

The J gene is TRBJ2-3, the V gene TRBV28; D is ambiguous. V lost 3 bases and J 5 bases, leaving 12 bases between the germline ends. The CDR3 loop spans 14 amino acids. The germline V gene has CDR1 MDHEN and CDR2 SYDVKM. The CDR3 loop reads CASSFTRIGDTQYF. CDR3 DNA sequence: TGTGCCAGCAGTTTCACGCGGATCGGAGATACGCAGTATTTT.

This chain uses TRBV7-8 with TRBJ2-5, with D possibly TRBD1 on 6 matching bases. The germline V gene encodes CDR1 SGHVS and CDR2 FQNEAQ. This CDR3 is built from 13 residues. The V and J ends lost 2 bases and 5 bases respectively, with 9 bases between them. The chain's CDR3 is CASSLRGYETQYF. CDR3 nucleotides: TGTGCCAGCAGCTTAAGGGGGTATGAGACCCAGTACTTC.

The chain is built from TRBV14 and TRBJ2-5, with D unresolved. V lost 4 bases, J lost 2 bases, and 8 bases lay in between. The length of the CDR3 is 13 residues. Per germline, CDR1 SGHDN and CDR2 FVKESK. The CDR3 DNA follows: TGTGCCAGCAGCCGAGGCGGACAAGAGACCCAGTACTTC. The encoded protein is CASSRGGQETQYF. The variable domain in full, completed from reference TRBV14 and TRBJ2-5, reads EAGVTQFPSHSVIEKGQTVTLRCDPISGHDNLYWYRRVMGKEIKFLLHFVKESKQDESGMPNNRFLAERTGGTYSTLKVQPAELEDSGVYFCASSRGGQETQYFGPGTRLLVL.

This rearrangement joins TRBV4-2 to TRBJ2-7; tentatively, D is TRBD2 (6 bases). CDR1 is LGHNA, CDR2 YNFKEQ, per germline. CDR3 length equals 18 residues. The germline V and J ends were trimmed by 0 bases and 0 bases, with 18 bases remaining between them. The CDR3 sequence is CASSQDGGGVRASYEQYF. The CDR3 DNA follows: TGTGCCAGCAGCCAAGATGGAGGAGGGGTGCGGGCCTCCTACGAGCAGTACTTC.

The chain uses TRBV21-1 and TRBJ2-1; TRBD1, the table's D call, lacks a check against the DNA. TRBV21-1 is reported as a pseudogene. The CDR3 contains 16 residues. The CDR3 sequence: CASTKWGDSSYNEQFF. CDR3 nucleotide sequence: TGTGCCAGCACCAAATGGGGGGACAGCTCCTACAATGAGCAGTTCTTC.

V and J are TRBV7-2 and TRBJ2-5; 7 nucleotides agree with TRBD1. With 5 bases clipped from V and 3 bases from J, the junction kept 9 bases outside the gene matches. CDR1 and CDR2 from the germline V gene are SGHTA and FQGNSA. The CDR3 is 15 amino acids. The CDR3 bases are TGTGCCAGCAGCACGGACAGGAGGAAGGAAGAGACCCAGTACTTC. As protein: CASSTDRRKEETQYF.

This clone was detected a few times. The chain recombines TRBV18 with TRBJ2-7, with D possibly matching TRBD2 (6 bases). Deletions cut 4 bases from V and 6 bases from J, with 19 bases between. CDR3 length equals 15 residues. Germline values: CDR1 KGHSH, CDR2 LQKENI. CDR3 sequence reads: CASSRTGGRESEQYF. The DNA for the CDR3 is TGTGCCAGCTCACGCACCGGGGGAAGGGAATCCGAGCAGTACTTC.

This clone was seen a handful of times. J is TRBJ2-2 and V is TRBV5-1; 10 bases match TRBD2. This CDR3 is built from 15 residues. The ends lost 4 bases at V and 1 base at J; junction bases unmatched: 1. The germline V gene encodes CDR1 SGHRS and CDR2 YFSETQ. This CDR3 is CASSRLAGNTGELFF. In nucleotides, the CDR3 is TGCGCCAGCAGCCGACTAGCGGGGAACACCGGGGAGCTGTTTTTT. Full variable domain (missing parts from reference TRBV5-1 and TRBJ2-2): KAGVTQTPRYLIKTRGQQVTLSCSPISGHRSVSWYQQTPGQGLQFLFEYFSETQRNKGNFPGRFSGRQFSNSRSEMNVSTLELGDSALYLCASSRLAGNTGELFFGEGSRLTVL.

This clone is a singleton in its sample. V gene TRBV7-9 combines with J gene TRBJ2-6, with TRBD1 matching over 8 bases. There are 19 residues in the CDR3. CDR1 and CDR2 from the germline V gene are SEHNR and FQNEAQ (reference sequence). V dropped 4 bases and J dropped 10; count of bases not matched to a gene: 21. CDR3 coding DNA: TGTGCCAGCAGCTCCTGGGGCCTTAGAATACAGGGGGAGGCTAACGTCCTGACTTTC. Translating it yields CASSSWGLRIQGEANVLTF.

The chain couples TRBV7-3 to TRBJ2-1, with TRBD2 identical over 8 bases. V lost 2 bases and J lost 2; bases outside the gene matches: 5. Germline loops: CDR1 SGHTA, CDR2 FQGTGA. The CDR3 covers 16 residues. The CDR3 DNA reads as TGTGCCAGCAGCTTAGTAGCGGGAATCACCTACAATGAGCAGTTCTTC. This codes for CASSLVAGITYNEQFF.

The chain couples TRBV9 to TRBJ2-3, with 12 positions matching TRBD2. The CDR3 contains 15 residues. After removal of 3 bases from V and 1 base from J, the junction contained 0 bases not matched to a gene. Germline V gene sequence: CDR1 SGDLS, CDR2 YYNGEE. The CDR3 loop is CASSGLAGGTDTQYF. DNA of the CDR3: TGTGCCAGCAGCGGACTAGCGGGGGGCACAGATACGCAGTATTTT.

This clone was picked up one time. The V and J genes are TRBV19 and TRBJ2-5; the match to TRBD2 covers 14 bases. This CDR3 region has 18 residues. Trimming took 3 bases from V and 6 from J; bases not matched to a gene: 12. In germline, CDR1 is LNHDA, CDR2 SQIVND (reference sequence). The chain's CDR3 is CASSIRLAGGPSWQTQYF. In DNA form, the CDR3 reads TGTGCCAGTAGTATTCGACTAGCGGGAGGGCCGAGTTGGCAGACCCAGTACTTC.

The V gene is TRBV5-5, the J gene TRBJ1-3; the match to TRBD1 covers 7 bases. The CDR3 spans 17 residues. CDR1 and CDR2 from the germline V gene are SGHKS and YYEKEE (reference sequence). V was clipped by 5 bases and J by 3 bases; unmatched bases: 14. The DNA for the CDR3 is TGTGCCAGCAGTTCGCAGACAGGGAACCTTGGTGGAAACACCATATATTTT. Encoded protein: CASSSQTGNLGGNTIYF. The complete variable domain, with remaining parts taken from reference TRBV5-5 and TRBJ1-3, reads DAGVTQSPTHLIKTRGQQVTLRCSPISGHKSVSWYQQVLGQGPQFIFQYYEKEERGRGNFPDRFSARQFPNYSSELNVNALLLGDSALYLCASSSQTGNLGGNTIYFGEGSWLTVV.

The V and J genes are TRBV28 and TRBJ1-6; D is ambiguous. The CDR3 has 15 residues. V was clipped by 6 bases and J by 7 bases, with 16 bases between them. Germline V gives CDR1 MDHEN, CDR2 SYDVKM. The CDR3 DNA reads as TGTGCCAGCAGAATGGCCGGTTTGGGAAATTCACCCCTCCACTTT. Its translation is CASRMAGLGNSPLHF. Full variable domain (remainder filled in from reference TRBV28 and TRBJ1-6): DVKVTQSSRYLVKRTGEKVFLECVQDMDHENMFWYRQDPGLGLRLIYFSYDVKMKEKGDIPEGYSVSREKKERFSLILESASTNQTSMYLCASRMAGLGNSPLHFGNGTRLTVT.

The genes are TRBV5-4 and TRBJ2-7; TRBD1 matches at 9 bases. The germline CDR1 and CDR2 sequences are SGHNT and YYREEE (reference sequence). With 3 bases clipped from V and 3 bases from J, the junction kept 7 bases outside the gene matches. The CDR3 has 15 residues. This CDR3 is CASSYPGQGFYEQYF. CDR3 coding DNA: TGTGCCAGCAGCTACCCGGGACAGGGATTCTACGAGCAGTACTTC. The full variable domain, completed using reference TRBV5-4 and TRBJ2-7, is ETGVTQSPTHLIKTRGQQVTLRCSSQSGHNTVSWYQQALGQGPQFIFQYYREEENGRGNFPPRFSGLQFPNYSSELNVNALELDDSALYLCASSYPGQGFYEQYFGPGTRLTVT.

The sample holds a few counts of this clone. The V and J genes are TRBV18 and TRBJ1-1, with D possibly being TRBD1 (5 bases). The germline V gene has CDR1 KGHSH and CDR2 LQKENI. The CDR3 consists of 13 residues. The germline V and J ends were trimmed by 5 bases and 6 bases, with 13 bases remaining between them. The CDR3 sequence: CASSAAGIAEAFF. CDR3 DNA sequence: TGTGCCAGCTCAGCAGCAGGGATCGCTGAAGCTTTCTTT.

This chain's CDR3 is CASSSGLATTYEQYF. The CDR3 DNA is TGTGCCAGCAGCTCCGGACTAGCGACTACCTACGAGCAGTACTTC. V is TRBV11-1 and J is TRBJ2-7, with 9 bases matching TRBD2. V shed 4 bases and J 2 bases; nucleotides not matched to a gene: 6. CDR3 length: 15 amino acids. Germline V CDR1 and CDR2: SGHAT, FQDESV (reference sequence). The full variable domain, rest sourced from reference TRBV11-1 and TRBJ2-7, is EAEVAQSPRYKITEKSQAVAFWCDPISGHATLYWYRQILGQGPELLVQFQDESVVDDSQLPKDRFSAERLKGVDSTLKIQPAELGDSAMYLCASSSGLATTYEQYFGPGTRLTVT.

The chain combines TRBV11-2 with TRBJ1-2, with 10 bases matching TRBD1. The CDR3 length is 14 residues. Germline CDR1 is SGHAT and CDR2 is FQNNGV. Unmatched junction bases numbered 4, after V lost 5 bases and J lost 4 bases. The CDR3 sequence: CASSKDRGTYGYTF. The CDR3 DNA reads as TGTGCCAGCAGCAAGGACAGGGGGACCTATGGCTACACCTTC.

The chain uses TRBV28 and TRBJ1-3; D not certain. Germline CDR1 and CDR2: MDHEN and SYDVKM. CDR3 length equals 15 residues. V was shortened by 8 bases and J by 5 bases, with 19 bases between the two germline ends. The CDR3, as DNA: TGTGCCAGCGGGGATCTTGTGGCTGGGCGAAACACCATATATTTT. It translates to CASGDLVAGRNTIYF.

V is TRBV19 and J is TRBJ2-1; TRBD2 matches 9 bases. Germline loops: CDR1 LNHDA, CDR2 SQIVND (reference sequence). J gave up 9 bases and V 6 bases, and 9 bases lay outside the gene matches. This CDR3 is built from 14 residues. The CDR3 is CASRGSSGKVEQFF. In nucleotides, the CDR3 is TGTGCCAGTAGGGGGTCTAGCGGGAAAGTTGAGCAGTTCTTC. Supplemented by reference TRBV19 and TRBJ2-1, the full variable domain reads DGGITQSPKYLFRKEGQNVTLSCEQNLNHDAMYWYRQDPGQGLRLIYYSQIVNDFQKGDIAEGYSVSREKKESFPLTVTSAQKNPTAFYLCASRGSSGKVEQFFGPGTRLTVL.

The V and J genes are TRBV6-1 and TRBJ1-1, with a tentative D call TRBD1 (6 bases). Germline CDR1 is MNHNS and CDR2 is SASEGT. The CDR3 is made up of 14 amino acids. Trimming took 5 bases from V and 3 from J, leaving 13 bases between them. CDR3 region: CASSRYRAYTEAFF. The CDR3 DNA reads TGTGCCAGCAGTAGGTACAGGGCCTACACTGAAGCTTTCTTT.